Listed below are T cell receptor beta chains from one sample, sequenced in a study of blood T cell repertoires in COVID-19. Some clones are missing from TCRdb's copy, which holds only in-frame ones; the method was immunoSEQ multiplex PCR. The data hold around 200,000 clones, with about four fifths observed a single time. Sample: peripheral blood. The receptors were gathered from a man aged 50-60 years with active or convalescent COVID-19. Each CDR3 is given with its conserved first and last residue. A D gene is named only where the DNA matches it firmly. Rows give clone size only sometimes, using once, few, many, or a class for an expanded clone.

NA 13 TRBJ1-2 TRBV6-6 NA TGTGCCAGCAGTTACGGGGGGACCTATGGCTACACCTTC CASSYGGTYGYTF
NA 11 TRBJ1-1 TRBV20-1 NA TGCAGTGCTAGAATGCTGCCGCAGGCTTTCTTT CSARMLPQAFF
NA 16 TRBJ1-4 TRBV25-1 TRBD1 TGTGCCAGCAGTGAAGGGACAGGGCGGGTTAATGAAAAACTGTTTTTT CASSEGTGRVNEKLFF
NA 16 TRBJ1-2 TRBV5-1 NA TGCGCCAGCAGCCGAAGAAACAGACCAGGTGGCTATGGCTACACCTTC CASSRRNRPGGYGYTF
NA 15 TRBJ2-7 TRBV11-2 TRBD1 TGTGCCAGCAGCCCGTTCGGGACAGGGTTGTACGAGCAGTACTTC CASSPFGTGLYEQYF
NA 15 TRBJ2-7 TRBV27 TRBD1 TGTGCCAGCAGCCGCCCGAGGACAGGGGTCGACGAGCAGTACTTC CASSRPRTGVDEQYF
NA 15 TRBJ2-1 TRBV5-4 TRBD2 TGTGCCAGCAGCCAGGGACTAGCGGGGGGGCGTGGGCAGTTCTTC CASSQGLAGGRGQFF
NA 15 TRBJ2-1 TRBV7-9 TRBD2 TGTGCCAGCAGCTTACTAGCGGGATCCTACAATGAGCAGTTCTTC CASSLLAGSYNEQFF
NA 14 TRBJ1-2 TRBV30 TRBD1 TGTGCCTGGGGCCGGGGACAGGGGAGCTATGGCTACACCTTC CAWGRGQGSYGYTF
NA 12 TRBJ2-3 TRBV18 NA TGTGCCAGCTCACCGGCAGGAGATACGCAGTATTTT CASSPAGDTQYF
NA 15 TRBJ1-1 TRBV3-1/TRBV3-2 NA TGTGCCAGCAGCCAAAGGGGCCGACTGAACACTGAAGCTTTCTTT CASSQRGRLNTEAFF
NA 14 TRBJ2-6 TRBV5-1 NA TGCGCCAGCAGCTTAGGGGCTGGGGCCAACGTCCTGACTTTC CASSLGAGANVLTF
NA 13 TRBJ1-2 TRBV6-5 TRBD1 TGTGCCAGCACCATGCGACAGGGTCATGGCTACACCTTC CASTMRQGHGYTF
NA 13 TRBJ1-5 TRBV28 NA TGTGCCAGCAGATGGACAGAAAATCAGCCCCAGCATTTT CASRWTENQPQHF
NA 15 TRBJ1-2 TRBV6-1 NA TGTGCCAGCAGTGATCCCCGGGCAGGGTTTTATGGCTACACCTTC CASSDPRAGFYGYTF
NA 15 TRBJ2-7 TRBV9 TRBD2 TGTGCCAGCAGCGTAGGGGCGGGGGGCTCCTACGAGCAGTACTTC CASSVGAGGSYEQYF
NA 16 TRBJ2-5 TRBV9 TRBD2 TGTGCCAGCAGCGTCTTAGCGGGAGGACCGGGGGAGACCCAGTACTTC CASSVLAGGPGETQYF
NA 15 TRBJ1-5 TRBV19 TRBD1 TGTGCCAGTAGCGACAGGGGAGTAAGCAATCAGCCCCAGCATTTT CASSDRGVSNQPQHF
NA 16 TRBJ2-1 TRBV6-2/TRBV6-3 TRBD1 TGTGCCAGCAGTTACCTTCCGGGACAGGGCTACAATGAGCAGTTCTTC CASSYLPGQGYNEQFF
NA 17 TRBJ1-5 TRBV5-6 NA TGTGCCAGCAGCTCCTTAGCCGAGACCTCGAGCAATCAGCCCCAGCATTTT CASSSLAETSSNQPQHF
NA 14 TRBJ2-7 TRBV30 TRBD2 TGTGCCTGGACAGCGGGAGTCAATTCCTACGAGCAGTACTTC CAWTAGVNSYEQYF
NA 15 TRBJ2-5 TRBV2 TRBD1 TGTGCCAGCAGTACCCGGGACAGGGGACGAGAGACCCAGTACTTC CASSTRDRGRETQYF
NA 14 TRBJ2-5 TRBV19 NA TGTGCCAGTAGTATAGGTGCGGGTAGAGAGACCCAGTACTTC CASSIGAGRETQYF
NA 14 TRBJ1-6 TRBV2 TRBD1 TGTGCCAGCAGGATGGGACAGGTTAATTCACCCCTCCACTTT CASRMGQVNSPLHF
NA 17 TRBJ1-1 TRBV5-1 TRBD1 TGCGCCAGCAGCTTGGGCCCCGGCAGGGGGGAGAACACTGAAGCTTTCTTT CASSLGPGRGENTEAFF
NA 17 TRBJ1-4 TRBV4-1 TRBD1 TGCGCCAGCAGCCAAGATTATCCGGGACAGGGGAATGAAAAACTGTTTTTT CASSQDYPGQGNEKLFF
NA 15 TRBJ2-3 TRBV5-1 TRBD2 TGCGCCAGCAGCTTGGCTAGCGGGAGTGCAGATACGCAGTATTTT CASSLASGSADTQYF
NA 16 TRBJ2-5 TRBV11-2 NA TGTGCCAGCAGCTTAGTACTAGCCCCGGGGCAAGAGACCCAGTACTTC CASSLVLAPGQETQYF
NA 14 TRBJ1-5 TRBV9 TRBD1 TGTGCCAGCAACACAGGGGCCAGCAATCAGCCCCAGCATTTT CASNTGASNQPQHF
NA 14 TRBJ1-6 TRBV6-1 TRBD1 TGTGCCAGCAGCGAAGGGACAGCAAGTTCACCCCTCCACTTT CASSEGTASSPLHF
NA 14 TRBJ2-2 TRBV3-1/TRBV3-2 NA TGTGCCAGCAGCCAAGTAGCTGGCGCCGGGGAGCTGTTTTTT CASSQVAGAGELFF
NA 12 TRBJ2-1 TRBV12-3/TRBV12-4 NA TGTGCCAGCAGGACAGGTTTTGGTGAGCAGTTCTTC CASRTGFGEQFF
NA 15 TRBJ1-4 TRBV4-3 NA TGCGCCAGCAGCCAACGCATTACAGGGCATGAAAAACTGTTTTTT CASSQRITGHEKLFF
NA 13 TRBJ2-3 TRBV18 NA TGTGCCAGCTCACCGGGGGGTGGTGTTACGCAGTATTTT CASSPGGGVTQYF
NA 14 TRBJ1-4 TRBV7-8 NA TGTGCCAGCAGCTTATGGGGGAGGAATGAAAAACTGTTTTTT CASSLWGRNEKLFF
once 16 TRBJ2-2 TRBV2 NA TGTGCCAGCAGTGAAGTCACAGGGAGAGGGGCCGGGGAGCTGTTTTTT CASSEVTGRGAGELFF
NA 16 TRBJ1-2 TRBV29-1 NA TGCAGCGTTGAATGGGGCCGCGGCAGGGAAAAGCATGGCTACACCTTC CSVEWGRGREKHGYTF
few 16 TRBJ1-1 TRBV7-2 TRBD1 TGTGCCAGCAGCTCCCGACAGGGGCCCCTGGGCACTGAAGCTTTCTTT CASSSRQGPLGTEAFF
NA 15 TRBJ2-5 TRBV19 TRBD1 TGTGCCAGTAGGGCCACGACAGGGGGCCGAGAGACCCAGTACTTC CASRATTGGRETQYF
NA 14 TRBJ2-7 TRBV30 TRBD2 TGTGCCTGGAGTGTAACCGGGAGGGTCTACGAGCAGTACTTC CAWSVTGRVYEQYF
NA 12 TRBJ1-1 TRBV9 NA TGTGCCAGCAGTGGGGGGGACACTGAAGCTTTCTTT CASSGGDTEAFF